The clone carrying this TCR beta chain occurred a few times. This entry is derived from a study of blood T cell repertoires in COVID-19. Study details: The analysed material was cDNA or gDNA that came from T cells, B-cell-depleted T cells, or PBMCs.

The repertoire was sequenced with immunoSEQ multiplex PCR; TCRdb's copy has only in-frame clones and lacks some. The table shows 150,000 or so clones, with around 79% occurring only once. The CDR3 extends over 14 amino acids. The germline V gene encodes CDR1 KGHSH and CDR2 LQKENI. V lost 6 bases, J lost 0 bases, and 3 bases stayed unmatched. The rearrangement links TRBV18 to TRBJ2-3; TRBD2 agrees at 7 bases. Sequenced: peripheral blood. This sequence originates from an elderly man with acute or convalescent COVID-19. The CDR3, as DNA: TGTGCCAGCTCGATAGCGGGTAGCACAGATACGCAGTATTTT. Translated: CASSIAGSTDTQYF.